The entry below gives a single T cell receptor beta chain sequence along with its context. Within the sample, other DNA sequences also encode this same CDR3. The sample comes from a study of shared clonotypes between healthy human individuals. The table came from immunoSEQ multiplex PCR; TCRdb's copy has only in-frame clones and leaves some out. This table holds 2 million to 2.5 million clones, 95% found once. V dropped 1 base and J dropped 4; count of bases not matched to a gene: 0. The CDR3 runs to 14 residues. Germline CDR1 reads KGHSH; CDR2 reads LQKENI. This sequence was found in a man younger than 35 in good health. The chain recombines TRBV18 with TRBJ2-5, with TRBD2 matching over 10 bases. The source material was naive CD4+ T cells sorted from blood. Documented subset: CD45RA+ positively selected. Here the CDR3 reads CASSPLAGGETQYF. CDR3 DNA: TGTGCCAGCTCACCACTAGCGGGGGGAGAGACCCAGTACTTC. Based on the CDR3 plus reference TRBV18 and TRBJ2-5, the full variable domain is NAGVMQNPRHLVRRRGQEARLRCSPMKGHSHVYWYRQLPEEGLKFMVYLQKENIIDESGMPKERFSAEFPKEGPSILRIQQVVRGDSAAYFCASSPLAGGETQYFGPGTRLLVL.